This TCR beta chain was retrieved from a study of T-cell memory formation after mild COVID-19. MiXCR was run by TCRdb on the 5' RACE reads, yielding one entry per CDR3 protein. The sample lists just over 400,000 distinct CDR3 sequences; less than 25% were seen once. Whole-study results and caveats: The study found balanced CD4/CD8 in clones contracting day 15 to 85 and a CD4+ lean in later expanders. SARS-CoV-2 specificity was not confirmed for second-wave clones peaking on day 37. Contracting clones localized mainly to CM and EM when CD4+ and mainly to EMRA when CD8+.

This clonotype was recorded a few times. Its antigen remains unidentified. A read error may account for a junction end that differs from germline. The CDR3 covers 16 residues. CDR1 is SGHRS, CDR2 YFSETQ, per germline. This clonotype was sampled from an adult woman who had mild COVID-19 (a few samples of this study predate the infection). Cell type and time point are not known. The sample was PBMCs or a T cell subset sorted from them (not recorded which). The J gene is TRBJ2-1, the V gene TRBV5-1, with 13 nucleotides matching TRBD2. CDR3 nucleotide sequence: TGCGCCAGCAGCCGGTGGACTAGCGGGAGTGGGAATGAGCAGTTTTTC. Protein: CASSRWTSGSGNEQFF.